This T cell receptor (beta chain) is from a study of blood T cells in healthy people across ages. Study-level points and caveats: A roughly linear age-dependent decrease characterized TCR beta diversity per million T cells.

In regard to this clonotype: Its antigen remains unidentified.

The second PCR ran roughly 7 to 12 cycles with a sample-barcoded 5' primer and J-beta primers. Each CDR3 protein is one row after TCRdb ran MiXCR on the 5' RACE reads. Here the sample spans over a million distinct CDR3 sequences, roughly 43% being singletons. The CDR3 extends over 14 amino acids. Germline CDR1 is SNHLY and CDR2 is FYNNEI. V was shortened by 5 bases and J by 2 bases, with 10 bases between the two germline ends. Donors ranged from roughly 6 to 95 years old and were healthy Caucasians in Russia. Sequences were obtained from blood. The V gene is TRBV2, the J gene TRBJ1-5, with D tentatively TRBD1 (5 bases). The receptor was isolated from a woman younger than 35 in good health. The CDR3 spells CASSSGIGNQPQHF. DNA for the CDR3: TGTGCCAGCAGTTCAGGGATTGGCAATCAGCCCCAGCATTTT.